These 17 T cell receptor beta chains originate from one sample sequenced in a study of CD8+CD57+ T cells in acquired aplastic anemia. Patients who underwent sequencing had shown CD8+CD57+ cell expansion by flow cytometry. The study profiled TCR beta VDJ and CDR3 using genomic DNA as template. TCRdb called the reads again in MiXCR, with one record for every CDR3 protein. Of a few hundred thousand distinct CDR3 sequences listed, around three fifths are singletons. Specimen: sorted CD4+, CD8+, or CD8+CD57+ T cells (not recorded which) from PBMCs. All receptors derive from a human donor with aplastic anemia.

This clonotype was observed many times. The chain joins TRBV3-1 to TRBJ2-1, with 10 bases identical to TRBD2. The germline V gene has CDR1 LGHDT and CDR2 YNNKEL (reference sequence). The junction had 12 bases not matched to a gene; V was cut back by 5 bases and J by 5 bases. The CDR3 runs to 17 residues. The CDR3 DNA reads TGTGCCAGCAGCAAAGCAGCGGGACTAGCGAGAAACAATGAGCAGTTCTTC. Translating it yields CASSKAAGLARNNEQFF.

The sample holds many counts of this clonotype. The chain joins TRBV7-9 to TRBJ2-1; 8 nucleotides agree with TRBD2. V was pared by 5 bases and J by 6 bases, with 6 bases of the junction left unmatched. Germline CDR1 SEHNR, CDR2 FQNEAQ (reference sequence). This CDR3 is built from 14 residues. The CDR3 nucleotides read TGTGCCAGCAGCACTGGACTAGCCGCCAATGAGCAGTTCTTC. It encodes CASSTGLAANEQFF.

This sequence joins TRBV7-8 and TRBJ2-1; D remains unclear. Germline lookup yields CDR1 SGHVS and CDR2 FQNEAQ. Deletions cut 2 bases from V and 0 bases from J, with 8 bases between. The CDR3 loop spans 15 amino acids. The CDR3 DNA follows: TGTGCCAGCAGCTTAAAACTGACCTCCTACAATGAGCAGTTCTTC. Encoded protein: CASSLKLTSYNEQFF.

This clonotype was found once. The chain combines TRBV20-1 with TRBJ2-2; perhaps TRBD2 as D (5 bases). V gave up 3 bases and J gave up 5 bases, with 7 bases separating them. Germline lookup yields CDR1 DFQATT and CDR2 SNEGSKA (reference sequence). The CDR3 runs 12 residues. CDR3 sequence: CSARDWTGELFF. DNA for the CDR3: TGCAGTGCTAGGGACTGGACCGGGGAGCTGTTTTTT.

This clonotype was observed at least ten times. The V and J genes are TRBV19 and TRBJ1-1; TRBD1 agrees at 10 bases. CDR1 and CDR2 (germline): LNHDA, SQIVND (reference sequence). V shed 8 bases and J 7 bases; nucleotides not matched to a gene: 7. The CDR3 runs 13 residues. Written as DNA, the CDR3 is TGTGCCAGTCGACAGGGGGCGCGGAGTGAAGCTTTCTTT. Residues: CASRQGARSEAFF.

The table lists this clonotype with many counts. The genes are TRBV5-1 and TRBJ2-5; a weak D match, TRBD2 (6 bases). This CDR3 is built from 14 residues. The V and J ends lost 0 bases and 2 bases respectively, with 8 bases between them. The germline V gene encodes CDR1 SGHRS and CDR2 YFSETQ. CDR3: CASSLAGTQETQYF. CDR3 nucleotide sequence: TGCGCCAGCAGCTTGGCGGGGACTCAAGAGACCCAGTACTTC.

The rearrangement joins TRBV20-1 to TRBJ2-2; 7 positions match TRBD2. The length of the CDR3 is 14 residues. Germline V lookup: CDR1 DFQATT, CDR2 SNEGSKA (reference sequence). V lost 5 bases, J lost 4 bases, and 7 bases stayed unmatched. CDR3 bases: TGCAGTGCTCTCATTGGCGGGGGCACCGGGGAGCTGTTTTTT. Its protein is CSALIGGGTGELFF.

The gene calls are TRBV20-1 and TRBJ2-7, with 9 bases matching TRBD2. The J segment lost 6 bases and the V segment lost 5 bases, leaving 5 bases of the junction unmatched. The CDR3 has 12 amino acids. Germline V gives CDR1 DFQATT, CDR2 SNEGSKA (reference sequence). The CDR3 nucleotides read TGCAGTGCTCATAGACTAGCGGCCGAGCAGTACTTC. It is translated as CSAHRLAAEQYF.

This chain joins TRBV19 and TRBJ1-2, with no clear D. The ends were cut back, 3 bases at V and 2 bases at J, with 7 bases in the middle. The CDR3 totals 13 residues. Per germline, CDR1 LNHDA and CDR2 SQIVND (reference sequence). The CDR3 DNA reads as TGTGCCAGTAGTATTCCAGGAAACTATGGCTACACCTTC. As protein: CASSIPGNYGYTF.

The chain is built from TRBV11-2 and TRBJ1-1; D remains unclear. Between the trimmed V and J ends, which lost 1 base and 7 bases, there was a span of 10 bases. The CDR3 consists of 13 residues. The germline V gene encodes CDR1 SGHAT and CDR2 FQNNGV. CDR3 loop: CASSLGGTFEAFF. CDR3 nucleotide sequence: TGTGCCAGCAGCTTAGGAGGCACATTTGAAGCTTTCTTT. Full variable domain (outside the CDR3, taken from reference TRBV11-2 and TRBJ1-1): EAGVAQSPRYKIIEKRQSVAFWCNPISGHATLYWYQQILGQGPKLLIQFQNNGVVDDSQLPKDRFSAERLKGVDSTLKIQPAKLEDSAVYLCASSLGGTFEAFFGQGTRLTVV.

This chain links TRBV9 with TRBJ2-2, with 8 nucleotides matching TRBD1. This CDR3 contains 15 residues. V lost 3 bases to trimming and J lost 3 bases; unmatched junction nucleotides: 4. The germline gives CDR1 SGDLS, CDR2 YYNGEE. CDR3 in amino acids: CASSAQGADTGELFF. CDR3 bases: TGTGCCAGCAGCGCGCAGGGGGCGGACACCGGGGAGCTGTTTTTT.

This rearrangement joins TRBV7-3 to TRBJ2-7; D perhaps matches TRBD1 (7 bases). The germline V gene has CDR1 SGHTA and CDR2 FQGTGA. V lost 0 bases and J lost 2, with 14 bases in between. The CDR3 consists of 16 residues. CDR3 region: CASSLTEGAVTYEQYF. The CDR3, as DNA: TGTGCCAGCAGCTTAACGGAGGGGGCAGTGACCTACGAGCAGTACTTC.

CDR3 protein: CASTLTGHNQPQHF. The CDR3 nucleotides are TGTGCCAGCACCTTGACAGGCCACAATCAGCCCCAGCATTTT. The chain links TRBV12-3 or TRBV12-4 to TRBJ1-5; D is possibly TRBD1 (6 bases). The CDR3 totals 14 residues. V was shortened by 7 bases and J by 3 bases, with 13 bases between the two germline ends.

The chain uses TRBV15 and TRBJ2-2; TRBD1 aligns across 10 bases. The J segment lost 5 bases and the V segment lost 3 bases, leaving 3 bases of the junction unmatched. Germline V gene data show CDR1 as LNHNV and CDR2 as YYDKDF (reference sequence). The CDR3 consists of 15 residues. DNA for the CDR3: TGTGCCACCAGCAGGGACAGGGGGTGGACCGGGGAGCTGTTTTTT. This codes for CATSRDRGWTGELFF.

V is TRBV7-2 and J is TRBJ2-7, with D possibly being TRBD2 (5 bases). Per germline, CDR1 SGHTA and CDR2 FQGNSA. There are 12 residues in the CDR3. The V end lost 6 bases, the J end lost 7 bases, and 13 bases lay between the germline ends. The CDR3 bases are TGTGCCAGCAGACGGACCTCGGGGGAGCAGTACTTC. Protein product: CASRRTSGEQYF.

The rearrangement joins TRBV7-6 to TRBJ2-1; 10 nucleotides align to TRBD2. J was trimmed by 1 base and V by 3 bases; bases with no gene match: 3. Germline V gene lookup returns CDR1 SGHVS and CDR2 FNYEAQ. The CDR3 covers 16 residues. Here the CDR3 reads CASSFLAGESYNEQFF. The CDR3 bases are TGTGCCAGCAGCTTCCTAGCGGGGGAGTCCTACAATGAGCAGTTCTTC.

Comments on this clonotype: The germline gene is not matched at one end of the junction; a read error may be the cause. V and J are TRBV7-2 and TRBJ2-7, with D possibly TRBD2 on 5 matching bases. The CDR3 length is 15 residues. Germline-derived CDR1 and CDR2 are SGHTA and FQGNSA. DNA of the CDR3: TGCGCCAGCAGCCTAGAGGCGGGCGGAGCCTACGAGCAGTACTTC. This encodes CASSLEAGGAYEQYF. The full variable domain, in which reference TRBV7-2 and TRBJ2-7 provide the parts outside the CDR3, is GAGVSQSPSNKVTEKGKDVELRCDPISGHTALYWYRQSLGQGLEFLIYFQGNSAPDKSGLPSDRFSAERTGGSVSTLTIQRTQQEDSAVYLCASSLEAGGAYEQYFGPGTRLTVT.